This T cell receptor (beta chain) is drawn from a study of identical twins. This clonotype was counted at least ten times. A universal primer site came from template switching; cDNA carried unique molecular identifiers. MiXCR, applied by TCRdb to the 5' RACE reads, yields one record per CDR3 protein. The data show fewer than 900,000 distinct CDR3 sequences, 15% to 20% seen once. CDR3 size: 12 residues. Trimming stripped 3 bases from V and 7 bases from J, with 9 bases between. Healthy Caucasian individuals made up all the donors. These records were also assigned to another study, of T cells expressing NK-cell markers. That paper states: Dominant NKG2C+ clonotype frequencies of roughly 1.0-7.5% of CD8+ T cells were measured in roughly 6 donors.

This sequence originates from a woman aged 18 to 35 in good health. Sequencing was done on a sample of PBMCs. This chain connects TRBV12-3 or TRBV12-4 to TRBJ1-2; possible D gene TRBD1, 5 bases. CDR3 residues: CASSLRGSGYTF. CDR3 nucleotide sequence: TGTGCCAGCAGTTTGAGGGGCTCTGGCTACACCTTC.